This TCR beta chain is from a study of blood T cell repertoires in COVID-19. Study-wide background: The United States, Italy and Spain were the sources of the acute and convalescent COVID-19 samples.

Using immunoSEQ multiplex PCR, the repertoire was profiled, and TCRdb retains in-frame clones only, with some absent. The data contain approximately 460,000 clones, roughly nine tenths of them seen just once; the ten biggest clones take up approximately 0.9%. This CDR3 region has 13 residues. Germline lookup yields CDR1 GTSNPN and CDR2 SVGIG (reference sequence). The ends were cut back, 1 base at V and 5 bases at J, with 11 bases in the middle. The sample consisted of peripheral blood. This TCR came from a man in his late teens or twenties with COVID-19, enrolled during active disease. The chain couples TRBV30 to TRBJ1-1; D is possibly TRBD1 (5 bases). In DNA form, the CDR3 reads TGTGCCTGGAGTGGCTCAGGGTTGACTGAAGCTTTCTTT. Protein sequence: CAWSGSGLTEAFF. Full variable domain (remainder filled in from reference TRBV30 and TRBJ1-1): SQTIHQWPATLVQPVGSPLSLECTVEGTSNPNLYWYRQAAGRGLQLLFYSVGIGQISSEVPQNLSASRPQDRQFILSSKKLLLSDSGFYLCAWSGSGLTEAFFGQGTRLTVV.